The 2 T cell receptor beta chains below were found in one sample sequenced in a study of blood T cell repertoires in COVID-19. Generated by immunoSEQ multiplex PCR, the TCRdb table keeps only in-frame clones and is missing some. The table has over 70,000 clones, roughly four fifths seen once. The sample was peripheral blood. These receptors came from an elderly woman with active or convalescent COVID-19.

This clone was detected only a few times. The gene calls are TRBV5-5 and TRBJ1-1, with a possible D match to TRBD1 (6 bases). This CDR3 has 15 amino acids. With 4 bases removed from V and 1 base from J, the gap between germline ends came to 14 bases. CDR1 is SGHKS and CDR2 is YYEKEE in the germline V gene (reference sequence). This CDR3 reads CASSGPGHPNTEAFF. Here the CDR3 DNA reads TGTGCCAGCAGCGGTCCGGGACATCCGAACACTGAAGCTTTCTTT.

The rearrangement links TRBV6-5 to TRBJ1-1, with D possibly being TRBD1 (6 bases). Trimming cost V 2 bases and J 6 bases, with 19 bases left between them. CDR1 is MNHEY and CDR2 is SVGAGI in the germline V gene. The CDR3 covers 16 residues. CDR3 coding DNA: TGTGCCAGCAGTTACCCGTGGAGGGGGGGAAACGCTGAAGCTTTCTTT. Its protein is CASSYPWRGGNAEAFF.